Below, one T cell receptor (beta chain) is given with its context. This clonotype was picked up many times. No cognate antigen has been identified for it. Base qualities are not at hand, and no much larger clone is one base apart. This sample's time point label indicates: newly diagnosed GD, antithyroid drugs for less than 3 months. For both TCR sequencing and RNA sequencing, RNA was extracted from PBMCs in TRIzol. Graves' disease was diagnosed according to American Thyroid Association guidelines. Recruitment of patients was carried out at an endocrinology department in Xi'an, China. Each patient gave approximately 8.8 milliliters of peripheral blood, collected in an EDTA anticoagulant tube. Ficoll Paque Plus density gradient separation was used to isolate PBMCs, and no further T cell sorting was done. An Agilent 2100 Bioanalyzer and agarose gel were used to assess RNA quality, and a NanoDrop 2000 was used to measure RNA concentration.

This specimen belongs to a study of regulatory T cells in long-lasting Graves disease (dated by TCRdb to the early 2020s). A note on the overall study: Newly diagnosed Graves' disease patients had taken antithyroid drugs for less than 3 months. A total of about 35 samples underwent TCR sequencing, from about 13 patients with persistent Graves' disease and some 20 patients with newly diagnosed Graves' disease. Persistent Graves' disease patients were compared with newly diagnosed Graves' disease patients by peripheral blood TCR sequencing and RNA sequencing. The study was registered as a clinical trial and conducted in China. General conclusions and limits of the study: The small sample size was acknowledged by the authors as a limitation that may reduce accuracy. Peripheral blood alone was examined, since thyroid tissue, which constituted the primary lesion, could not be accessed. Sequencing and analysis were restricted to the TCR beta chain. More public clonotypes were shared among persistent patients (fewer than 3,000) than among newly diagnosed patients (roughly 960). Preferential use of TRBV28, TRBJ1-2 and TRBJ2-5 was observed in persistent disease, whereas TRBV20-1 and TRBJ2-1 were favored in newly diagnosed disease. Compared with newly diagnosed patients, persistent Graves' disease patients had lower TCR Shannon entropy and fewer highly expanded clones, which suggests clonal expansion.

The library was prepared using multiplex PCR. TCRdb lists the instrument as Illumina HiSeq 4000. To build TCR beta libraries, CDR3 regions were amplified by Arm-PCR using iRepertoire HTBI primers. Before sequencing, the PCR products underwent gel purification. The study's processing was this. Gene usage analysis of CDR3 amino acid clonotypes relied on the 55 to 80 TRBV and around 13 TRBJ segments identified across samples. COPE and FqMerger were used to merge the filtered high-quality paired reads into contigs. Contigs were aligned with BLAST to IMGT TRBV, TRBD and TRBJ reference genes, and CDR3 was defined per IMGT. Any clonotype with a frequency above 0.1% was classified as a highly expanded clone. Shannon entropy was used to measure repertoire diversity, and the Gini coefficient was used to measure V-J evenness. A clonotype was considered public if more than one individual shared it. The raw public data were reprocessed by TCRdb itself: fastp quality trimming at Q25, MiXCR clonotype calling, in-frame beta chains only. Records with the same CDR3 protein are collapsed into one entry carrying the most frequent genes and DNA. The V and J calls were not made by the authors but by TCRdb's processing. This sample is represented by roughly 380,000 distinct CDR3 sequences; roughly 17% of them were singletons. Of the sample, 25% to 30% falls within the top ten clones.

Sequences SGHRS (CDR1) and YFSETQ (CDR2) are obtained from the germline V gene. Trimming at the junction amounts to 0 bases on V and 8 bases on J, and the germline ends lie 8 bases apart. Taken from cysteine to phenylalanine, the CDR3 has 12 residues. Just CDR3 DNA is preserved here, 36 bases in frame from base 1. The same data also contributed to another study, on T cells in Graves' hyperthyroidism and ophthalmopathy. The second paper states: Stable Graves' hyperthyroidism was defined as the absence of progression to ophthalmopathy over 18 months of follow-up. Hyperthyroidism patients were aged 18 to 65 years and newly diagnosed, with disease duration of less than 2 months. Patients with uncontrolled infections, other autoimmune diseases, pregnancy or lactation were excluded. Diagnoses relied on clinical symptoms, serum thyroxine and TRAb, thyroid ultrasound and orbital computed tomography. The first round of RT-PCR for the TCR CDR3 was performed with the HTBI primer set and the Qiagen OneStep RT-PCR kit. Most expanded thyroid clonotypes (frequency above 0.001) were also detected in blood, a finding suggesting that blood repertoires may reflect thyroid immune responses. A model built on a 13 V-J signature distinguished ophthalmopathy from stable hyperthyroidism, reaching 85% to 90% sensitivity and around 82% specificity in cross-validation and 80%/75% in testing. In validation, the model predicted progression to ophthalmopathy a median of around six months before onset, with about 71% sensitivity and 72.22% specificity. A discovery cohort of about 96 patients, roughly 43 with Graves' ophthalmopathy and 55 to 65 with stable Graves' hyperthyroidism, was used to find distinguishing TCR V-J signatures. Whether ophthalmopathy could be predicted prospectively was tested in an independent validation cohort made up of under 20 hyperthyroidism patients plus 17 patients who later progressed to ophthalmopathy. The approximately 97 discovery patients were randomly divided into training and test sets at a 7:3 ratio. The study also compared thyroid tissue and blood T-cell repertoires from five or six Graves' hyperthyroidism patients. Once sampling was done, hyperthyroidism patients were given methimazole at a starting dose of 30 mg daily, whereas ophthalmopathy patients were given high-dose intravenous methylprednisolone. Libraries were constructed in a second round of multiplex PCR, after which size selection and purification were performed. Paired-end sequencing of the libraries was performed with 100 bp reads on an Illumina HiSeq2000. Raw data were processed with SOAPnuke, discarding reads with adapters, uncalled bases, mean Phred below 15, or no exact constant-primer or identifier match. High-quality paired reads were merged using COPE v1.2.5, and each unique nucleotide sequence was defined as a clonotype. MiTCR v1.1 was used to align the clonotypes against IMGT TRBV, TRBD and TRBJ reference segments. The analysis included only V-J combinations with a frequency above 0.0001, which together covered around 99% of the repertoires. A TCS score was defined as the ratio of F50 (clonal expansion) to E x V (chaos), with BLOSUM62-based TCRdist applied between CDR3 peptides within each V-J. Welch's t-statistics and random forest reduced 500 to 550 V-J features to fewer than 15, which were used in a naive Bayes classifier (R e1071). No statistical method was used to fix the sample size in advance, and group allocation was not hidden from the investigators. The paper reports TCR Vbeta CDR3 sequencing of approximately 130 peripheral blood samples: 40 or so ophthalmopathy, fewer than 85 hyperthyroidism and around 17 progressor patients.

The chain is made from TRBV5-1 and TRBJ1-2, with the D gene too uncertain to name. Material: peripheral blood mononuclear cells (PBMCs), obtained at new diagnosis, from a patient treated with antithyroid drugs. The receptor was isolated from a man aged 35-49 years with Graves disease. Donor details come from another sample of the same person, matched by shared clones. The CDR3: CASSLDTQGYTF. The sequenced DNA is TGCGCCAGCAGCTTGGACACTCAAGGCTACACCTTC.